These T cell receptor beta chains were read from a single sample in a study of cytomegalovirus exposure and HLA in healthy donors. Data came from immunoSEQ multiplex PCR; TCRdb stores just in-frame clones and leaves some out. The sample has about 100,000 clones, approximately 81% seen once. The sequenced sample consisted of PBMCs. The receptors originated from a female donor in good health and CMV-seropositive. CDR3s include the opening cysteine and the closing phenylalanine or tryptophan. D genes are given only for firm matches. Clone size is shown for a subset of rows, as once, few, many or a class of expanded clone.

j_gene,abundance,v_gene,d_gene,CDR3nt,CDR3aa
TRBJ2-6,NA,TRBV5-6,NA,TGTGCCAGCAGCTTCCCGGCCTCTGGGGCCAACGGCCTGACTTTC,CASSFPASGANGLTF
TRBJ2-7,NA,TRBV30,TRBD2,TGTGCCTGGAACACGGGACTAGCCTACGAGCAGTACTTC,CAWNTGLAYEQYF
TRBJ1-2,once,TRBV5-1,NA,TGCGCCAGCAGCTTACAGGGCCGAGGCTACACCTTC,CASSLQGRGYTF
TRBJ2-2,few,TRBV19,TRBD2,TGTGCCAGTATCCAAATAGCGGGGAACACCGGGGAGCTGTTTTTT,CASIQIAGNTGELFF
TRBJ1-2,NA,TRBV5-5,TRBD1,TGTGCCAGCAACCCTCACGGCTCCGACAGGGGTAACTATGGCTACACCTTC,CASNPHGSDRGNYGYTF
TRBJ2-7,once,TRBV10-2,NA,TGCGCCAGCAGTGCCCTGGCAGGGACCTACGAGCAGTACTTC,CASSALAGTYEQYF
TRBJ2-3,NA,TRBV5-4,NA,TGTGCCAGCAGCTTGGACAGGGGGGGGTTCGGAGATACGCAGTATTTT,CASSLDRGGFGDTQYF
TRBJ2-2,once,TRBV5-1,TRBD2,TGCGCCAGCAGCCCCAGGGAGGGGAACACCGGGGAGCTGTTTTTT,CASSPREGNTGELFF
TRBJ1-2,NA,TRBV5-4,TRBD1,TGTGCCAGCAGCTTGGGGACAGGAACAAACTATGGCTACACCTTC,CASSLGTGTNYGYTF
TRBJ2-7,NA,TRBV6-1,TRBD1,TGTGCCAGCAGCCGAGGGACAGGGACCCCCTACGAGCAGTACTTC,CASSRGTGTPYEQYF
TRBJ1-5,NA,TRBV10-3,NA,TGTGCCATCAGTGGGGGCGGGGGCAATCAGCCCCAGCATTTT,CAISGGGGNQPQHF
TRBJ2-1,NA,TRBV9,TRBD2,TGTGCCAGCAGCCCCCTGGGGTCTAGCGGGGGGTTAAATGAGCAGTTCTTC,CASSPLGSSGGLNEQFF
TRBJ2-1,few,TRBV5-5,NA,TGTGCCAGCAGCCATACCGGGATCCAGGTGGGGAATGAGCAGTTCTTC,CASSHTGIQVGNEQFF
TRBJ2-2,NA,TRBV30,NA,TGTGCCTGGAAGGTACAGGGAGCGAACACCGGGGAGCTGTTTTTT,CAWKVQGANTGELFF
TRBJ2-7,NA,TRBV11-3,TRBD2,TGTGCCAGCAGTCGTTCCGGGACTAGCTCCTACGAGCAGTACTTC,CASSRSGTSSYEQYF
TRBJ1-4,NA,TRBV6-1,NA,TGTGCCAGCAGTGAAACGGGGGGAACTAATGAAAAACTGTTTTTT,CASSETGGTNEKLFF
TRBJ2-1,NA,TRBV14,TRBD2,TGTGCCAGCAGCCAAGATCGGCGGTGGGGTAGCGGGGGGGGTGAGCAGTTCTTC,CASSQDRRWGSGGGEQFF
TRBJ2-2,NA,TRBV7-2,NA,TGTGCCAGCAGCCAGAGTAGGGGTACCGGGGAGCTGTTTTTT,CASSQSRGTGELFF
TRBJ1-3,NA,TRBV7-9,TRBD1,TGTGCCAGCAGCTTGGCCCCGGGACAGAGCTCTGGAAACACCATATATTTT,CASSLAPGQSSGNTIYF
TRBJ1-4,few,TRBV5-1,NA,TGCGCCAGCAGCCTAGCGGGGCGACCCGGAGAAAAACTGTTTTTT,CASSLAGRPGEKLFF
TRBJ1-1,once,TRBV18,NA,TGTGCCAGCTCTGACAGGCCCCCTGAAGCTTTCTTT,CASSDRPPEAFF
TRBJ2-7,NA,TRBV7-3,NA,TGTGCCAGCAGCTTACAGGGGGGCGAGCAGTACTTC,CASSLQGGEQYF
TRBJ1-2,NA,TRBV7-9,NA,TGTGCCAGCAGCCCACCGGGGAGGTTCTATGGCTACACCTTC,CASSPPGRFYGYTF
TRBJ2-7,NA,TRBV15,NA,TGTGCCACCAGCAGGGAGGGCTCGACCTACGAGCAGTACTTC,CATSREGSTYEQYF
TRBJ1-3,few,TRBV28,NA,TGTGCCAGCAACGCGGGCTCAACTGGAAACACCATATATTTT,CASNAGSTGNTIYF
TRBJ1-1,NA,TRBV5-1,NA,TGCGCCAGCAGCTTTAGCGTGGAGTCCTGGGCCACTGAAGCTTTCTTT,CASSFSVESWATEAFF
TRBJ1-5,NA,TRBV2,TRBD1,TGTGCCAGCAGTGAAGCGGACAGGGGTCGGCGCAATCAGCCCCAGCATTTT,CASSEADRGRRNQPQHF
TRBJ1-2,NA,TRBV5-5,NA,TGTGCCAGCAGCCCCCGTGACTATGGCTACACCTTC,CASSPRDYGYTF
TRBJ2-7,NA,TRBV15,NA,TGTGCCACCAGCCTCGGACTCGGAAACTCCTACGAGCAGTACTTC,CATSLGLGNSYEQYF
TRBJ2-5,few,TRBV19,TRBD2,TGTGCCAGTAGCCTGGGGGGGATGGTAGCGACTCAAGAGACCCAGTACTTC,CASSLGGMVATQETQYF
TRBJ1-3,few,TRBV7-2,NA,TGTGCCAGCAGCCCCCCGCACGCGAACACCATATATTTT,CASSPPHANTIYF
TRBJ2-5,NA,TRBV2,NA,TGTGCCAGCAGCAGGGAAGAGACCCAGTACTTC,CASSREETQYF
TRBJ1-1,NA,TRBV7-9,NA,TGTGCCAGCAGCCCGCAGACAGGCAGGAACACTGAAGCTTTCTTT,CASSPQTGRNTEAFF
TRBJ1-1,once,TRBV7-9,NA,TGTTCCAGCAGCTTAGCGCTCGGGGGAACTGAAGCTTTCTTT,CSSSLALGGTEAFF
TRBJ1-5,NA,TRBV6-1,NA,TGTGCCAGCAGTTCCCGACAGTCCAATCAGCCCCAGCATTTT,CASSSRQSNQPQHF
TRBJ2-1,NA,TRBV9,TRBD2,TGTGCCAGCAGCGTACTAGCGGGGGGGCCTTCCTACAATGAGCAGTTCTTC,CASSVLAGGPSYNEQFF
TRBJ2-3,NA,TRBV5-1,NA,TGCGCCAGCAGCTTGGATAGCGGAATCCGCACAGATACGCAGTATTTT,CASSLDSGIRTDTQYF
TRBJ1-1,once,TRBV5-6,TRBD1,TGTGCCAGCAGCTCACAGGGGATTTACACTGAAGCTTTCTTT,CASSSQGIYTEAFF
TRBJ2-3,NA,TRBV5-1,NA,TGCGCCAGCAGGAGAGCGGCTGGGGCAGATACGCAGTATTTT,CASRRAAGADTQYF
TRBJ2-6,NA,TRBV12-1,NA,TGTGCCAGCTCACAGGGGGCGCTTTCTGGGGCCAACGTCCTGACTTTC,CASSQGALSGANVLTF
TRBJ1-6,NA,TRBV30,NA,TGTGCCTGGAGTCGGACAAGTTGGATTGAGTCCTATAATTCACCCCTCCACTTT,CAWSRTSWIESYNSPLHF
TRBJ1-5,NA,TRBV2,NA,TGTGCCAGCAGCCAAGGGGGGGGCGGCAATCAGCCCCAGCATTTT,CASSQGGGGNQPQHF
TRBJ2-7,NA,TRBV7-8,TRBD2,TGTGCCAGCAGCTTACTAGCGGGAGTGTACGAGCAGTACTTC,CASSLLAGVYEQYF
TRBJ2-7,NA,TRBV30,TRBD2,TGTGCCTGGAGTAGACCCGGTAGCGGGATCTACGAGCAGTACTTC,CAWSRPGSGIYEQYF
TRBJ2-5,NA,TRBV5-5,NA,TGTGCCAGCAGCTCTGCAGGGGTCGGCGAGACCCAGTACTTC,CASSSAGVGETQYF
TRBJ2-1,NA,TRBV5-1,TRBD2,TGCGCCAGCAGCCCAAGACTAGCGGGGGCCTCGTTCAATGAGCAGTTCTTC,CASSPRLAGASFNEQFF
TRBJ2-5,NA,TRBV25-1,TRBD2,TGTGCCAGCGGTCCTAGCGGGGGTGTCCAAGAGACCCAGTACTTC,CASGPSGGVQETQYF
TRBJ1-3,once,TRBV11-2,NA,TGTGCCAGCAGACTTGACAGTCTCTCTGGAAACACCATATATTTT,CASRLDSLSGNTIYF
TRBJ1-5,few,TRBV5-6,NA,TGTGCCAGCAGTTTTCAGGGTACCTATAGCAATCAGCCCCAGCATTTT,CASSFQGTYSNQPQHF
TRBJ2-1,NA,TRBV5-1,NA,TGCGCCAGCAGCCGCACGGGACAAAATTACAATGAGCAGTTCTTC,CASSRTGQNYNEQFF
TRBJ1-3,few,TRBV4-3,NA,TGCGCCAGCAGCCAAGAAGCGGGGTCCAGGGCCACCCCCTTTGGAAACACCATATATTTT,CASSQEAGSRATPFGNTIYF
TRBJ2-4,NA,TRBV10-3,TRBD2,TGTGCCATCTTGGGCCTAGCGGAGGCCATAGCCAAAAACATTCAGTACTTC,CAILGLAEAIAKNIQYF
TRBJ2-3,once,TRBV7-2,NA,TGTGCCAGCAGCCGTAGCGGACCAACCACAGATACGCAGTATTTT,CASSRSGPTTDTQYF
TRBJ1-2,NA,TRBV18,NA,TGTGCCAGCTCACCGGCGACTGACAGCCTTCCCTATGGCTACACCTTC,CASSPATDSLPYGYTF